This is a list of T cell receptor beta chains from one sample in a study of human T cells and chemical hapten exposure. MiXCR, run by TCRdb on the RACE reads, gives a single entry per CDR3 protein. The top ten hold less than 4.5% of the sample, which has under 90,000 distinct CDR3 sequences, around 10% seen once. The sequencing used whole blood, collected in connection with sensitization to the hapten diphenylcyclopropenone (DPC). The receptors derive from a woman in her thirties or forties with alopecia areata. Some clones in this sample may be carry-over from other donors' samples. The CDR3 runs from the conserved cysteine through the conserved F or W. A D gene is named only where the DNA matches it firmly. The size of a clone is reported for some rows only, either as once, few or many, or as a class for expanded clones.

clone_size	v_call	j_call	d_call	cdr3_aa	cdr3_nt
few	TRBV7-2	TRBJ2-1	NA	CASSLRAEGEQFF	TGTGCCAGCAGCTTACGAGCCGAGGGTGAGCAGTTCTTC
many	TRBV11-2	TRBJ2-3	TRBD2	CASSPGTSGGQYF	TGTGCCAGCAGCCCCGGGACTAGCGGTGGGCAGTATTTT
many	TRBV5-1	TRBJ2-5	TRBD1	CASSFDRGDETQYF	TGCGCCAGCAGCTTTGACAGGGGTGACGAGACCCAGTACTTC
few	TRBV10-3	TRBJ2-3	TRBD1	CAISWDRGPDTQYF	TGTGCCATCAGCTGGGACAGGGGACCAGATACGCAGTATTTT
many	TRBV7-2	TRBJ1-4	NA	CASGRRGTTEKLFF	TGTGCCAGCGGCCGGCGGGGGACTACTGAAAAACTGTTTTTT
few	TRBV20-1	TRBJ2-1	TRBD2	CSARDSLAGGQQFF	TGCAGTGCTAGAGATTCCCTAGCGGGGGGGCAGCAGTTCTTC
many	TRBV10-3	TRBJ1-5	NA	CAIGRDSNQPQHF	TGTGCCATCGGCCGGGATAGCAATCAGCCCCAGCATTTT
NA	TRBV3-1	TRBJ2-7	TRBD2	CASSHTAWTSVTYEQYF	TGTGCCAGCAGCCATACCGCCTGGACTAGCGTTACCTACGAGCAGTACTTC
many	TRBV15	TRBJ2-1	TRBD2	CATSYNTGGPYNEQFF	TGTGCCACCAGCTACAACACGGGGGGGCCCTACAATGAGCAGTTCTTC
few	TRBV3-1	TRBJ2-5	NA	CASSQGETQYF	TGTGCCAGCAGCCAAGGAGAGACCCAGTACTTC
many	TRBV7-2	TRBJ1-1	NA	CASSLGGGVTEAFF	TGTGCCAGCAGCTTAGGGGGAGGAGTCACTGAAGCTTTCTTT
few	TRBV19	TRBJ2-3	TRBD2	CASSRGGLAGYTDTQYF	TGTGCCAGTAGTAGGGGTGGTCTAGCGGGGTACACAGATACGCAGTATTTT
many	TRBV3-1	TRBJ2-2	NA	CASSRQNGELFF	TGTGCCAGCAGCCGACAGAACGGGGAGCTGTTTTTT
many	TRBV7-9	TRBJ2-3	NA	CASSLFADTQYF	TGTGCCAGCAGTCTCTTCGCAGATACGCAGTATTTT
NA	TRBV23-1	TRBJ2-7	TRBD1	CASSRTRMGQANHEQYF	TGCGCCAGCAGTCGCACGAGGATGGGACAGGCGAACCACGAGCAGTACTTC
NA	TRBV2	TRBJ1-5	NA	CASSWTAFGQPQHF	TGTGCCAGCAGTTGGACAGCTTTTGGTCAGCCCCAGCATTTT
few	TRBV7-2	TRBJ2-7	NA	CASSLGGPMSYEQYF	TGTGCCAGCAGCTTGGGGGGTCCCATGTCCTACGAGCAGTACTTC
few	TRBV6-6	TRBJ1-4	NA	CASSYDGTLGEKLFF	TGTGCCAGCAGTTATGACGGAACTCTGGGTGAAAAACTGTTTTTT
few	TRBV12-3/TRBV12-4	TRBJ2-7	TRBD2	CASSLRASGAPYEQYF	TGTGCCAGCAGTTTGAGGGCTAGCGGGGCCCCCTACGAGCAGTACTTC
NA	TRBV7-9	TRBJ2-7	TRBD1	CASRRDREPDKQYF	TGTGCCAGCAGGCGAGACAGGGAACCCGACAAGCAGTACTTC
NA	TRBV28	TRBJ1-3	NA	CASSPHRDPRSGNTIYF	TGTGCCAGCAGTCCCCACAGGGACCCTCGCTCTGGAAACACCATATATTTT
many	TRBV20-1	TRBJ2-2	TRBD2	CSAGARGGNTGELFF	TGCAGTGCTGGGGCTCGCGGGGGAAACACCGGGGAGCTGTTTTTT
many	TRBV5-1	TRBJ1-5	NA	CASSLSPSSTQHF	TGCGCCAGCAGCTTGTCGCCGAGCAGTACCCAGCATTTT